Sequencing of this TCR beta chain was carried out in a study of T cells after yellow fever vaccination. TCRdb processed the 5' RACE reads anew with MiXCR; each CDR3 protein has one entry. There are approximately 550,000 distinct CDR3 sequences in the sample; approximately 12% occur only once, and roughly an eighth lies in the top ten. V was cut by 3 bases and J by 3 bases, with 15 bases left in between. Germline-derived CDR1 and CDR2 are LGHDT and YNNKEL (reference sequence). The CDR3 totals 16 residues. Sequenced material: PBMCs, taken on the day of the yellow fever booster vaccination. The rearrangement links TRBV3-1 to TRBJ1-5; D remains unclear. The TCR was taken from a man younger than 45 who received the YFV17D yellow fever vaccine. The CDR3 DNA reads TGTGCCAGCAGCCACGGGAGATGGCGGGACAATCAGCCCCAGCATTTT. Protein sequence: CASSHGRWRDNQPQHF.